What follows is one T cell receptor beta chain and its context. Its specificity is not known. The ends lost 6 bases at V and 8 bases at J; junction bases unmatched: 11. Germline assignment: CDR1 MNHNS and CDR2 SASEGT. There are 15 residues in the CDR3. The data were taken from a study of post-analysis software for immune sequencing data. Points from the study as a whole: Included in a set of roughly five TRBV segments more frequent in patients than controls were TRBV5-6, TRBV5-1 and TRBV20-1.

TCR beta libraries were prepared from cDNA with unique molecular identifiers. Yield was roughly 0.5 million cDNA molecules from about 1 to 10 million T cells. MiXCR, applied by TCRdb to the PCR reads, yields one record per CDR3 protein. The sample yields 400,000 to 500,000 distinct CDR3 sequences, approximately 39% seen once. Sequencing was performed on blood. This receptor was identified in a girl aged 2 to 9 with multiple sclerosis. V usage is TRBV6-1 and J usage is TRBJ2-1; 9 nucleotides line up with TRBD1. CDR3 loop: CASRGGQGWVHEQFF. The DNA for the CDR3 is TGTGCCAGCAGGGGAGGACAGGGGTGGGTCCATGAGCAGTTCTTC.